Sequencing of this T cell receptor (beta chain) was carried out in a study of blood T cell repertoires in COVID-19. In the original processing: Nucleated cell counts were estimated from reference gene primer amplification. Assay used: immunoSEQ multiplex PCR; TCRdb lists only in-frame clones, some missing. From that table come the V and J calls and clone size; the DNA was used to work out D and trimming. This table holds 200,000 or so clones, roughly 88% found once. Seattle participants joined during active infection and were tracked over time. The CDR3 is made up of 14 amino acids. Germline-derived CDR1 and CDR2 are LGHNA and YSLEER. Trimming took off 0 bases at V and 5 bases at J, with 10 bases between the two ends.

This clonotype was sampled from a man aged 50 or older with COVID-19, enrolled during active disease. The sequenced sample consisted of peripheral blood. The chain recombines TRBV4-3 with TRBJ1-1; maybe TRBD1 (5 bases). Here the CDR3 reads CASSQDGGVTEAFF. CDR3 nucleotide sequence: TGCGCCAGCAGCCAAGATGGGGGGGTTACTGAAGCTTTCTTT.